This T cell receptor beta chain came from a study of T cells in Graves' hyperthyroidism and ophthalmopathy. This clonotype was seen a single time. Its target is not known. Notes on the study in general: The model anticipated ophthalmopathy a median around six months pre-onset.

Diagnostic assessment was based on clinical symptoms, serum thyroxine and TRAb, thyroid ultrasound and orbital computed tomography. CDR3 size: 12 residues. The V gene end was trimmed by 4 bases and the J gene end by 6 bases; junction bases not matched to a gene: 4. CDR1 and CDR2 (germline): SGHRS, YFSETQ. TCR beta CDR3 regions were amplified from RNA transcripts. In the first-round RT-PCR of the TCR CDR3, the HTBI primer set was used. TCRdb re-analysed the multiplex PCR reads in MiXCR, keeping a single row per CDR3 protein. The sample contains about 570,000 distinct CDR3 sequences, 46% of which appear only once.

Material for sequencing was peripheral blood or thyroid tissue (not recorded which). The chain links TRBV5-1 to TRBJ2-7, with 7 bases that match TRBD1. This sequence originates from an adult woman with Graves' disease, either hyperthyroidism or ophthalmopathy (not recorded which). The CDR3 sequence is CASSRGQFEQYF. The DNA of the CDR3 is TGCGCCAGCAGCCGGGGACAGTTCGAGCAGTACTTC.